This T cell receptor (beta chain) came from a study of T cell repertoires in cytomegalovirus infection. About this clonotype: Its antigen is undetermined.

TCRdb re-derived calls from the reads in MiXCR, one entry per CDR3 protein. The sample lists about 830,000 distinct CDR3 sequences, about 31% occurring once. The material was cultured CD8+ T cells from PBMCs, obtained from culture after CMV antigen stimulation. The clonotype was recovered from a human donor in good health (CMV status not recorded). Some clones in this sample may be carry-over from other donors' samples.

The DNA of the CDR3 is TGTGCTAGTGGAGCGACAGGGTACGAGCAGTACTTC. Translated: CASGATGYEQYF. V gene TRBV12-5 combines with J gene TRBJ2-7; 7 positions agree with TRBD1. This CDR3 spans 12 amino acids. Germline V CDR1 and CDR2: LGHNT, FRNRAP. V shed 6 bases, J shed 4 bases, and the junction held 3 bases outside the gene matches.